The rows below give T cell receptor beta chains drawn from one sample of a study of shared clonotypes between healthy human individuals. Sequenced by immunoSEQ multiplex PCR; TCRdb stores in-frame clones only, minus some. The sample includes approximately 1.5 million clones, 95% to 99% of them seen just once. Sequenced sample: naive CD4+ T cells sorted from blood. The receptors were sampled from a man in his thirties or forties in good health. Each CDR3 is given without its conserved first and last residue. Part of the rows lack a size; the others show once, few, many or a class for expanded clones.

clone_size: NA; cdr3_length: 12; v_call: TRBV9; cdr3_aa: ASNRVGSTGELF
clone_size: NA; cdr3_length: 16; v_call: TRBV18; cdr3_aa: ASSPRETGGDGANVLT
clone_size: NA; cdr3_length: 12; v_call: TRBV6-5; cdr3_aa: ASSKGGVNTEAF
clone_size: NA; cdr3_length: 14; v_call: TRBV12-2; cdr3_aa: ASRLVGTPNTGELF
clone_size: NA; cdr3_length: 12; v_call: TRBV2; cdr3_aa: ASSDPSGGNEQF
clone_size: NA; cdr3_length: 12; v_call: TRBV4-3; cdr3_aa: ASSQDWRSNEQF
clone_size: NA; cdr3_length: 10; v_call: TRBV6-5; cdr3_aa: ASGLASYEQY
clone_size: NA; cdr3_length: 13; v_call: TRBV19; cdr3_aa: ASSASWGTDTEAF
clone_size: NA; cdr3_length: 13; v_call: TRBV18; cdr3_aa: ASSPLGSSYNEQF
clone_size: NA; cdr3_length: 12; v_call: TRBV14; cdr3_aa: ASSQVAGRPEAF
clone_size: NA; cdr3_length: 10; v_call: TRBV5-1; cdr3_aa: ASSLGKDTQY
clone_size: once; cdr3_length: 9; v_call: TRBV28; cdr3_aa: ASSGLLEQF
clone_size: NA; cdr3_length: 10; v_call: TRBV6-5; cdr3_aa: AAGDTTYEQY
clone_size: NA; cdr3_length: 14; v_call: TRBV5-5; cdr3_aa: ASSLSRGGWQETQY
clone_size: NA; cdr3_length: 12; v_call: TRBV11-2; cdr3_aa: ASSLDRVDTGRH
clone_size: once; cdr3_length: 11; v_call: TRBV18; cdr3_aa: ASSPTGQETQY
clone_size: NA; cdr3_length: 11; v_call: TRBV28; cdr3_aa: ASSLWGGGEQY
clone_size: once; cdr3_length: 13; v_call: TRBV19; cdr3_aa: ASSKEINSNQPQH
clone_size: NA; cdr3_length: 15; v_call: TRBV11-2; cdr3_aa: ASSPRLAGDGTDTQY
clone_size: NA; cdr3_length: 13; v_call: TRBV19; cdr3_aa: ASSPSGGLTYEQY
clone_size: NA; cdr3_length: 16; v_call: TRBV5-5; cdr3_aa: ASSPWPGQGSGNQPQH
clone_size: NA; cdr3_length: 10; v_call: TRBV5-6; cdr3_aa: ASSFGGYEQY
clone_size: NA; cdr3_length: 14; v_call: TRBV11-2; cdr3_aa: ASSSIGGQISQPQH
clone_size: NA; cdr3_length: 10; v_call: TRBV6-6; cdr3_aa: ASSYNTGELF
clone_size: NA; cdr3_length: 17; v_call: TRBV9; cdr3_aa: ASSLASGRSQHATDTQY
clone_size: NA; cdr3_length: 15; v_call: TRBV6-4; cdr3_aa: ASSDSKEPYSNQPQH
clone_size: NA; cdr3_length: 14; v_call: TRBV5-1; cdr3_aa: ASSFSTQHPGNTIY
clone_size: NA; cdr3_length: 13; v_call: TRBV18; cdr3_aa: ASSPPRGKGTEAF
clone_size: NA; cdr3_length: 13; v_call: TRBV4-3; cdr3_aa: ASSQDPSLGVGYT
clone_size: NA; cdr3_length: 13; v_call: TRBV9; cdr3_aa: ASSVEGRGGEKLF
clone_size: NA; cdr3_length: 11; v_call: TRBV7-9; cdr3_aa: ASSPPEGQGYT
clone_size: NA; cdr3_length: 10; v_call: TRBV2; cdr3_aa: ASTREQETQY
clone_size: NA; cdr3_length: 11; v_call: TRBV18; cdr3_aa: ATLEDIDYGYT